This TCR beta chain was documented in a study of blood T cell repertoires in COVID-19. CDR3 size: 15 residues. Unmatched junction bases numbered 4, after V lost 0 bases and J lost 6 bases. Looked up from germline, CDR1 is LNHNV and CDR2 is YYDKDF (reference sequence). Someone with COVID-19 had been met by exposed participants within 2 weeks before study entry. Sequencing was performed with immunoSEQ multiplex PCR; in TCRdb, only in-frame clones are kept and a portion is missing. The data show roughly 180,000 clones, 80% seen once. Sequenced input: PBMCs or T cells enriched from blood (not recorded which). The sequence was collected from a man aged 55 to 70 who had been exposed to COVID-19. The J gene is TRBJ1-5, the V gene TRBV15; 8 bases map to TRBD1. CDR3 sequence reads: CATSRDRQGTQPQHF. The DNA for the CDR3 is TGTGCCACCAGCAGAGACCGACAGGGGACTCAGCCCCAGCATTTT.